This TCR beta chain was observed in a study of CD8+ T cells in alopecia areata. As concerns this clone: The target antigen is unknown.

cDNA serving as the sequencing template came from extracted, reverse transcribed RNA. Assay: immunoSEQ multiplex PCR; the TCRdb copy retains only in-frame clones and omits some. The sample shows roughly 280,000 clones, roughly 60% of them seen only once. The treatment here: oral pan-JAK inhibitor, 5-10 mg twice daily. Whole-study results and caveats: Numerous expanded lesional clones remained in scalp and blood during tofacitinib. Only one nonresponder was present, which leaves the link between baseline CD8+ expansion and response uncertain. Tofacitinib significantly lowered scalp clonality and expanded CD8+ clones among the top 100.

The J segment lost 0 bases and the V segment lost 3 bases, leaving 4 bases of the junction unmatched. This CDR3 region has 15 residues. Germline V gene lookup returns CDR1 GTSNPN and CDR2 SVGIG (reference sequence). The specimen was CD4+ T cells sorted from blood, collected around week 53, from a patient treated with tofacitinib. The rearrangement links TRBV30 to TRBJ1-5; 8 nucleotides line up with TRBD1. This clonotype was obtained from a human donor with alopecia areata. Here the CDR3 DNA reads TGTGCCTGGAGCCAGGGGGCGCATAGCAATCAGCCCCAGCATTTT. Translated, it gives CAWSQGAHSNQPQHF.